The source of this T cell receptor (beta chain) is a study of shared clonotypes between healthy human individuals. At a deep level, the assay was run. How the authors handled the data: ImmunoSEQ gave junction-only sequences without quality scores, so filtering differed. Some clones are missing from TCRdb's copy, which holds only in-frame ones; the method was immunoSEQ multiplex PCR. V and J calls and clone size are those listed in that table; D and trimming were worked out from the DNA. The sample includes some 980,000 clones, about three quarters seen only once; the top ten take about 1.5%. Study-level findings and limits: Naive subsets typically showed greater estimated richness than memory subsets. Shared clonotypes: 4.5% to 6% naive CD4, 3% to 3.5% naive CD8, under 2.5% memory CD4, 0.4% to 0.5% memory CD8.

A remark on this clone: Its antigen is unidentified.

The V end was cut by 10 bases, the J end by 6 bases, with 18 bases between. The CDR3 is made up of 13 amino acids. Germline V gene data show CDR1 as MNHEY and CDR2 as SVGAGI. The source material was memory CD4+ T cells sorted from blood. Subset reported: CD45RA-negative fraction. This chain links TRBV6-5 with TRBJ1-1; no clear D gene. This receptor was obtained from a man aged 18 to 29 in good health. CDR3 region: CAIKSGPFAEAFF. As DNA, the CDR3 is TGTGCCATCAAATCGGGCCCTTTCGCTGAAGCTTTCTTT.